A selection of T cell receptor beta chains follows, all from one sample in a study of blood T cell repertoires in COVID-19. The assay was immunoSEQ multiplex PCR, and TCRdb's table has in-frame clones only and misses some. The sample gives a few hundred thousand clones, approximately 85% of which show up once; approximately 5.1% is in the top ten. Sequencing input: peripheral blood. The source of these receptors is a man aged 50 to 59 with active or convalescent COVID-19. CDR3s include the opening cysteine and the closing phenylalanine or tryptophan. D genes are given only for firm matches. Clone size is not always given. Where it is, it says once, few, many or a class for expanded clones.

TRBV19	TRBD2	-	TRBJ2-2	TGTGCCAGTAAGATGACTAGCGGATCTACCGGGGAGCTGTTTTTT	CASKMTSGSTGELFF
TRBV11-2	-	-	TRBJ2-5	TGTGCCAGCAGCTCCAAGCGCGGGAAGGAGACCCAGTACTTC	CASSSKRGKETQYF
TRBV20-1	-	-	TRBJ2-5	TGCAGTGCTGGAGCCCTAGGGACCCAGTACTTC	CSAGALGTQYF
TRBV5-6	TRBD2	-	TRBJ2-7	TGTGCCAGCAGCCCTATTAGGACTAGCGGGTACTCCTACGAGCAGTACTTC	CASSPIRTSGYSYEQYF
TRBV28	TRBD2	-	TRBJ2-3	TGTGCCAGCAGTTCGACCAAAAACGGGCTAGCGGGAGCAGATACGCAGTATTTT	CASSSTKNGLAGADTQYF
TRBV4-1	-	-	TRBJ1-2	TGCGCCAGCAGCCAAGAAAGTCAGGGGTTAGGCTATGGCTACACCTTC	CASSQESQGLGYGYTF
TRBV7-9	-	-	TRBJ2-2	TGTGCCAGCAGCTCGTTTCGGCGACAAAACTCGAACACCGGGGAGCTGTTTTTT	CASSSFRRQNSNTGELFF
TRBV7-2	TRBD1	-	TRBJ1-4	TGTGCCAGCAGCTTACAGAGAAGGACAGGGTCAACTAATGAAAAACTGTTTTTT	CASSLQRRTGSTNEKLFF
TRBV5-1	TRBD1	-	TRBJ1-1	TGCGCCAGCAGCTTGGTCACCGGGACAGGGACGGGCGGTGAAGCTTTCTTT	CASSLVTGTGTGGEAFF
TRBV3-1/TRBV3-2	TRBD1	-	TRBJ2-7	TGTGCCAGCAGCCAAGGAACAGGGGGCGCCTACGAGCAGTACTTC	CASSQGTGGAYEQYF
TRBV4-1	-	-	TRBJ2-7	TGCGCCAGCAGCCAAGAGGGCAGTGTGATCTACGAGCAGTACTTC	CASSQEGSVIYEQYF
TRBV5-1	TRBD2	once	TRBJ2-5	TGCGCCAGCAGCCTTGGCTCACTAGCGGGAGGTCTCCAAGAGACCCAGTACTTC	CASSLGSLAGGLQETQYF
TRBV19	TRBD2	-	TRBJ2-2	TGTGCCACTACCCGGGCTAGCGGGCCCCTAATCCCCGGGGAGCTGTTTTTT	CATTRASGPLIPGELFF
TRBV2	-	-	TRBJ2-3	TGTGCCAGCTTAGCGGCTAGCACAGATACGCAGTATTTT	CASLAASTDTQYF
TRBV5-1	-	-	TRBJ2-7	TGCGCCAGCAGCGCGGGACCCGACTACGAGCAGTACTTC	CASSAGPDYEQYF
TRBV5-8	TRBD1	few	TRBJ1-2	TGTGCCAGCAGCTTGCTGCTCGGACAGGGGTCGAACTATGGCTACACCTTC	CASSLLLGQGSNYGYTF
TRBV11-3	-	-	TRBJ2-3	TGTGCCAGCAGCTTGAGGGGGAGGGCCGGATCAGATACGCAGTATTTT	CASSLRGRAGSDTQYF
TRBV19	TRBD1	-	TRBJ1-3	TGTGCCAGCGGCCAGGGGGGCTCTGGAAACACCATATATTTT	CASGQGGSGNTIYF
TRBV4-1	-	-	TRBJ2-2	TGCGCCAGCAACAGGGGGGGCACCGGGGAGCTGTTTTTT	CASNRGGTGELFF
TRBV18	-	-	TRBJ1-2	TGTGCCAGCTCGCCGGAAGGCGGGGTACGATTTGGCTACACCTTC	CASSPEGGVRFGYTF
TRBV5-1	-	-	TRBJ1-1	TGCGCCAGCAGCTTGCAACAGTCTACTGAAGCTTTCTTT	CASSLQQSTEAFF
TRBV27	TRBD1	-	TRBJ1-1	TGTGCCAGCAGTTGGACAGGGGCGGGCACTGAAGCTTTCTTT	CASSWTGAGTEAFF
TRBV30	-	-	TRBJ1-2	TGTGCCTGGGTCGCACAGGGATACTCTGGCTACACCTTC	CAWVAQGYSGYTF
TRBV3-1/TRBV3-2	-	-	TRBJ2-3	TGTGCCAGCAGCCAAGATCCTATAGCGAGCTCGGATACGCAGTATTTT	CASSQDPIASSDTQYF
TRBV24-1	-	once	TRBJ1-3	TGTGCCACCTGGAGGGAGTTCGCTGGAAACACCATATATTTT	CATWREFAGNTIYF
TRBV10-1	TRBD1	-	TRBJ1-1	TGCGCCAGCAGTCGGGAGACAGGGGAAGCTTTCTTT	CASSRETGEAFF
TRBV6-5	TRBD1	-	TRBJ1-3	TGTGCCAGCAGCCTAGGGGGCGGGGCAGCCATATATTTT	CASSLGGGAAIYF
TRBV5-6	-	-	TRBJ1-1	TGTGCCAGCAGCTTGCCGGGGTTGGGCACTGAAGCTTTCTTT	CASSLPGLGTEAFF
TRBV18	-	-	TRBJ1-2	TGTGCCAGCTCAGCTGAAGGGGTTAGCTATGGCTACACCTTC	CASSAEGVSYGYTF
TRBV6-6	TRBD1	-	TRBJ1-2	TGTGCCAGTGACAGGGGAGCTAACTATGGCTACACCTTC	CASDRGANYGYTF
TRBV2	TRBD1	once	TRBJ2-3	TGTGCCAGCAGACTGGGGACAGGGGGTTCTGCAGATACGCAGTATTTT	CASRLGTGGSADTQYF
TRBV7-3	TRBD2	-	TRBJ2-1	TGTGCCAGCAGCCGACTAGCGGGAGCGTACAATGAGCAGTTCTTC	CASSRLAGAYNEQFF
TRBV28	TRBD1	few	TRBJ1-2	TGTGCCAGCAGTTCCACAGGGGTAGCTAACTATGGCTACACCTTC	CASSSTGVANYGYTF
TRBV7-8	TRBD2	-	TRBJ2-3	TGTGCCAGCAGCCCCGGGACTAGCGGGAGCACAGATACGCAGTATTTT	CASSPGTSGSTDTQYF
TRBV7-8	TRBD2	-	TRBJ2-3	TGTGCCAGCAGCTTAGCGCGTCTGGGACTAGTCACAGATACGCAGTATTTT	CASSLARLGLVTDTQYF
TRBV5-1	TRBD1	-	TRBJ1-2	TGCGCCAGCAGCTTGGCGCCGGGACAGGGGGATGGCTACACCTTC	CASSLAPGQGDGYTF
TRBV19	TRBD1	-	TRBJ2-7	TGTGCCAGTACTCGGACAGGGAGAAGCTACGAGCAGTACTTC	CASTRTGRSYEQYF
TRBV7-9	TRBD2	-	TRBJ2-3	TGTGCCAGCAGCTTAGGAGCGGGAGTGGATACGCAGTATTTT	CASSLGAGVDTQYF
TRBV5-4	-	-	TRBJ1-2	TGTGCCAGCAGCCCCGAGGGAGTCAGGCGGAACTATGGCTACACCTTC	CASSPEGVRRNYGYTF
TRBV12-5	TRBD2	-	TRBJ2-1	TGTGCTAGTGGTCCCCTGAGCGGGAGGACGAATGAGCAGTTCTTC	CASGPLSGRTNEQFF
TRBV28	TRBD1	-	TRBJ1-2	TGTGCCAGCAGGAGGGGACAGAACTATGGCTACACCTTC	CASRRGQNYGYTF
TRBV9	-	-	TRBJ1-4	TGTGCCAGCAGCGTAGCCGGGGCAACTAATGAAAAACTGTTTTTT	CASSVAGATNEKLFF
TRBV18	-	-	TRBJ1-1	TGTGCCAGCTCAGAAGGGGGGGCAAATGAAGCTTTCTTT	CASSEGGANEAFF
TRBV29-1	-	-	TRBJ1-2	TGCAGCGTGCCGGGGGTCTATGGCTACACCTTC	CSVPGVYGYTF
TRBV4-2	TRBD2	-	TRBJ2-3	TGTGCCAGCAGCCAAGATCCAGCGGGAAGGGTCGCAGATACGCAGTATTTT	CASSQDPAGRVADTQYF
TRBV4-1	TRBD1	-	TRBJ2-3	TGCGCCAGCAGCCAAGATGGAAACCGGGACAGGGGCACAGATACGCAGTATTTT	CASSQDGNRDRGTDTQYF
TRBV5-4	-	-	TRBJ2-7	TGTGCCAGCAGCCGACGGACAGACGCCTACGAGCAGTACTTC	CASSRRTDAYEQYF
TRBV29-1	-	-	TRBJ1-2	TGCAGCGTTGAAGGTCGCTATGGCTACACCTTC	CSVEGRYGYTF
TRBV7-9	TRBD1	once	TRBJ2-3	TGTGCCAGCAGCTCACGGGGACAGAGCACAGATACGCAGTATTTT	CASSSRGQSTDTQYF
TRBV28	-	-	TRBJ2-7	TGTGCCAGCAGCCTATATATGGGGCTGGCGCAGTACTTC	CASSLYMGLAQYF
TRBV27	TRBD1	-	TRBJ1-5	TGTGCCAGCAGTTCGTCCGGGACAGCCTTTCATCAGCCCCAGCATTTT	CASSSSGTAFHQPQHF
TRBV6-5	TRBD1	-	TRBJ1-6	TGTGCCAGCAGCTGGGACAGTTATAATTCACCCCTCCACTTT	CASSWDSYNSPLHF
TRBV3-1/TRBV3-2	-	-	TRBJ1-1	TGTGCCAGCAGCCAAGGGGGGCATAGGGCCGCTGAAGCTTTCTTT	CASSQGGHRAAEAFF
TRBV2	TRBD1	-	TRBJ1-1	TGTGCCAGCATAAAGGACAGGGGGAAGACTGAAGCTTTCTTT	CASIKDRGKTEAFF
TRBV6-5	-	-	TRBJ2-7	TGTGCCAGCAGTTACTCGTGGACGGGAGCGTCCTACGAGCAGTACTTC	CASSYSWTGASYEQYF